This TCR beta chain was recovered during a study of blood T cell repertoires in COVID-19. V was shortened by 7 bases and J by 9 bases, with 16 bases between the two germline ends. The CDR3 consists of 13 residues. Germline loops: CDR1 MGHDK, CDR2 SYGVNS. Method: immunoSEQ multiplex PCR; TCRdb's copy keeps in-frame clones and lacks some. In the table there are 70,000 to 95,000 clones, approximately 80% of which are singletons. The V and J genes are TRBV25-1 and TRBJ2-1, with TRBD2 as a possible D gene (6 bases). The origin of this receptor is a human donor in a cohort sampled during active COVID-19. Material for sequencing was peripheral blood. The CDR3 nucleotides are TGTGCCAGCACCCACATGGTGGGGGGTGAGCAGTTCTTC. This encodes CASTHMVGGEQFF.